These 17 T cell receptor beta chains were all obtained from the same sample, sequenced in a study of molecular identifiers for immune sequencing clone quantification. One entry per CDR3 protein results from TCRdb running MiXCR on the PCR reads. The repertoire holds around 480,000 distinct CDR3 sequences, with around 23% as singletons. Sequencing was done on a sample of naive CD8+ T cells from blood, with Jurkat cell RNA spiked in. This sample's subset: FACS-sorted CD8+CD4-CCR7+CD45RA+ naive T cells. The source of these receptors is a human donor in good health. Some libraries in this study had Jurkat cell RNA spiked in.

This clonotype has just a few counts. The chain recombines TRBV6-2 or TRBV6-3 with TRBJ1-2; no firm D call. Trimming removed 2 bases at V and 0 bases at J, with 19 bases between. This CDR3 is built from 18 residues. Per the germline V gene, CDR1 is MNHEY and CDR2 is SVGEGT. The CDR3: CASSYLLPATASNYGYTF. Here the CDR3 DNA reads TGTGCCAGCAGTTACCTTTTACCGGCTACCGCTTCTAACTATGGCTACACCTTC.

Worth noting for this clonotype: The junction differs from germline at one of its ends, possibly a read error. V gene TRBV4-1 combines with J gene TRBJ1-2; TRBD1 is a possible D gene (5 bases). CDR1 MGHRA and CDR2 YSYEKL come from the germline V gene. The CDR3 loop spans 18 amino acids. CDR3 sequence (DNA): TGCGCCAGCAGGCAAGACGGTGTGCAGGGTCTTTTGGACTATGGCTACACCTTC. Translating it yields CASRQDGVQGLLDYGYTF.

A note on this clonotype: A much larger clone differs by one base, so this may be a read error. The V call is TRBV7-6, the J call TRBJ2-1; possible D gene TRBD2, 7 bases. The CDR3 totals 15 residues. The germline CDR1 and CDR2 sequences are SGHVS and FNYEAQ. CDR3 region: CAGSEGGGLQGEQFF. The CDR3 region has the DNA TGTGCCGGCAGCGAAGGGGGGGGACTACAGGGTGAGCAGTTCTTC.

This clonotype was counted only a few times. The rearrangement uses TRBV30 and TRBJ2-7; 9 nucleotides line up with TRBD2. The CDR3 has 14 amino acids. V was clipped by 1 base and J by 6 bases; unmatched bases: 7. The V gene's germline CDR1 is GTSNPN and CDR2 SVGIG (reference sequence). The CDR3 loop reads CAWSAGTSYTEQYF. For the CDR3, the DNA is TGTGCCTGGAGTGCCGGGACTAGCTACACCGAGCAGTACTTC.

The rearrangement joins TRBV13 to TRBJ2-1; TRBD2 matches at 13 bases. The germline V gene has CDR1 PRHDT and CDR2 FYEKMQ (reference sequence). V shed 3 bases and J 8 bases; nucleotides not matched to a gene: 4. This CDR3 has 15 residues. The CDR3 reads CASSLTSGRSDEQFF. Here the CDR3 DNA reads TGTGCCAGCAGCTTGACTAGCGGGAGGAGCGATGAGCAGTTCTTC. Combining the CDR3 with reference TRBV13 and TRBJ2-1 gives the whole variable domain AAGVIQSPRHLIKEKRETATLKCYPIPRHDTVYWYQQGPGQDPQFLISFYEKMQSDKGSIPDRFSAQQFSDYHSELNMSSLELGDSALYFCASSLTSGRSDEQFFGPGTRLTVL.

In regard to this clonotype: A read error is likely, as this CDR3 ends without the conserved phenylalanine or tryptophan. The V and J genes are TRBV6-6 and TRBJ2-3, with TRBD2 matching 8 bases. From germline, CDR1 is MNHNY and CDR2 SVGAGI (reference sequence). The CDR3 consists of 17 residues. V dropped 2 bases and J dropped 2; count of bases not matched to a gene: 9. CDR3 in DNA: TGTGCCAGCAGTTACCTTCCTAGCGGGCAGACCACAGATACGCAGTATATT. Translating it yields CASSYLPSGQTTDTQYI.

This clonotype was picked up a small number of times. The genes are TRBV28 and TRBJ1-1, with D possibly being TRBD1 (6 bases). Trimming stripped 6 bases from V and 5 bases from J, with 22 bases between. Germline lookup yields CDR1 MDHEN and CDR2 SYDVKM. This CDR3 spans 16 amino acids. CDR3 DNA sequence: TGTGCCAGCAGCTCACCCGGGTGGGCCCAGGGGACTGAAGCTTTCTTT. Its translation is CASSSPGWAQGTEAFF.

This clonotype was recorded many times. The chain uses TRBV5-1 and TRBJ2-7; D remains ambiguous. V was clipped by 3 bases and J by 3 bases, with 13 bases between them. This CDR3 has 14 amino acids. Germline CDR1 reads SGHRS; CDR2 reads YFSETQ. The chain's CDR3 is CASSSADGVYEQYF. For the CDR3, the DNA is TGCGCCAGCAGCTCAGCCGACGGAGTCTACGAGCAGTACTTC.

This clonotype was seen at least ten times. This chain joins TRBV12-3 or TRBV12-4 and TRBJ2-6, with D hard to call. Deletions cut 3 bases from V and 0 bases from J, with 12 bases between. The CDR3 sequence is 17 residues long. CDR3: CASSFAEINSGANVLTF. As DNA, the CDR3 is TGTGCCAGCAGTTTCGCAGAAATTAACTCTGGGGCCAACGTCCTGACTTTC.

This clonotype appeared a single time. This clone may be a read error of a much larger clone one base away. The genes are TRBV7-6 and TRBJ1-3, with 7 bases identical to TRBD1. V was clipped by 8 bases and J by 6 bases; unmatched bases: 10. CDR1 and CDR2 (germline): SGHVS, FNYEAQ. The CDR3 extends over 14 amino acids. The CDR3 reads CASGPGTVLNTIYF. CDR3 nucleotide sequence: TGTGCCAGCGGCCCCGGGACAGTGCTAAACACCATATATTTT.

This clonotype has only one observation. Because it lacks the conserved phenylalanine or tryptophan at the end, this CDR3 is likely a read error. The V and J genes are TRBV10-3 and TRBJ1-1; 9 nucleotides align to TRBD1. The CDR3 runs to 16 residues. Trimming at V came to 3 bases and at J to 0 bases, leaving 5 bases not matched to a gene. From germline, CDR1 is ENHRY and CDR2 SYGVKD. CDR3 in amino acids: CAISDGTGPMNTEAFV. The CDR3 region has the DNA TGTGCCATCAGTGATGGGACAGGGCCCATGAACACTGAAGCTTTCGTT.

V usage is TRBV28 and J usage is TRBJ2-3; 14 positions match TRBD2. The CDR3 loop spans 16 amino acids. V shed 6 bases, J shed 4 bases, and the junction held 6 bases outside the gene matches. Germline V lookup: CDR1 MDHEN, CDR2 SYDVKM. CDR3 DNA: TGTGCCAGCAGCCGTAGGACTAGCGGGAGGCCAGATACGCAGTATTTT. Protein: CASSRRTSGRPDTQYF. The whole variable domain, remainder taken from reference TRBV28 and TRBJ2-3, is DVKVTQSSRYLVKRTGEKVFLECVQDMDHENMFWYRQDPGLGLRLIYFSYDVKMKEKGDIPEGYSVSREKKERFSLILESASTNQTSMYLCASSRRTSGRPDTQYFGPGTRLTVL.

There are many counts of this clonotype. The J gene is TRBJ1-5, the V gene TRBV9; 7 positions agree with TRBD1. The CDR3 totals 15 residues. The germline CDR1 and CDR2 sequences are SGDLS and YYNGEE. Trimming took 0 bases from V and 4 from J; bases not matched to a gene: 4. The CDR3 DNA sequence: TGTGCCAGCAGCGTAGAGGGGGCGGCGAATCAGCCCCAGCATTTT. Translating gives CASSVEGAANQPQHF.

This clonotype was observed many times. The CDR3 nucleotides are TGTGCCAGCAGCCACGGACAGGGGGCGCGGGAGCAGTACTTC. Translation: CASSHGQGAREQYF. The chain couples TRBV5-4 to TRBJ2-7, with 11 positions matching TRBD1. The CDR3 covers 14 residues. Germline V gene lookup returns CDR1 SGHNT and CDR2 YYREEE (reference sequence). The V and J ends lost 4 bases and 7 bases, in that order; junction bases with no gene match: 7.

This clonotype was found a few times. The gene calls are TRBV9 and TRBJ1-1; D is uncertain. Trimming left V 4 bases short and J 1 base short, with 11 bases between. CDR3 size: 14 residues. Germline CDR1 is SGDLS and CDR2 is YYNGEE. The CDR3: CASSPWEGNTEAFF. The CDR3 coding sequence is TGTGCCAGCAGCCCCTGGGAGGGGAACACTGAAGCTTTCTTT.

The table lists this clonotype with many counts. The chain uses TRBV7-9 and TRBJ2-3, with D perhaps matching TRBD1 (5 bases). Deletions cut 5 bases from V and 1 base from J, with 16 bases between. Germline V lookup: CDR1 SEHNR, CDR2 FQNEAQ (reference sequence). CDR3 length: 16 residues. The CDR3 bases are TGTGCCAGCAGCCGTGCCCAGGGCTACGGCACAGATACGCAGTATTTT. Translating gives CASSRAQGYGTDTQYF.

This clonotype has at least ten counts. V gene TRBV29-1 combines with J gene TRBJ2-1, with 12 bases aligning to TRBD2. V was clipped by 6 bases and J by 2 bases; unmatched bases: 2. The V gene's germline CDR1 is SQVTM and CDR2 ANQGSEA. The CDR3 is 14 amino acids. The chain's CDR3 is CSVGLAGPYNEQFF. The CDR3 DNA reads TGCAGCGTGGGACTAGCGGGTCCCTACAATGAGCAGTTCTTC.